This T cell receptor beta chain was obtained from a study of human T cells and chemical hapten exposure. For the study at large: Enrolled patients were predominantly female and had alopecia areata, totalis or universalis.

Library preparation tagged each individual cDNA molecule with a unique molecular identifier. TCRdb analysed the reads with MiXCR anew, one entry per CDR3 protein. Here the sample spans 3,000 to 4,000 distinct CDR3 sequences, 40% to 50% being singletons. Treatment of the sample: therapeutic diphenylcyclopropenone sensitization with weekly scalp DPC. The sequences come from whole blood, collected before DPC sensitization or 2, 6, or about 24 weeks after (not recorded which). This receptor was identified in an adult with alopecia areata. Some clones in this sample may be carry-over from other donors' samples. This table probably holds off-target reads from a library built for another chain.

CDR3 amino acids: CASSYGGDNTDTQYF. In nucleotides, the CDR3 is TGTGCCAGCAGCTACGGGGGAGATAACACAGATACGCAGTATTTT. The chain combines TRBV5-4 with TRBJ2-3, with a weak D call TRBD2 (6 bases). Germline CDR1 is SGHNT and CDR2 is YYREEE (reference sequence). V was cut by 3 bases and J by 2 bases, with 13 bases left in between. The CDR3 sequence is 15 residues long.